Described below is a single T cell receptor beta chain sequence and its context. The data were obtained in a study of blood T cell repertoires in COVID-19. Looking at the study overall: COVID-19 samples, acute and convalescent, were from the United States, Italy and Spain.

Measured with immunoSEQ multiplex PCR; TCRdb has only the in-frame clones, and not every one. This repertoire shows more than 300,000 clones, around 80% found once; its top ten account for roughly 1.2%. This CDR3 contains 14 residues. Looked up from germline, CDR1 is SGHTA and CDR2 is FQGTGA. Deletions cut 4 bases from V and 5 bases from J, with 11 bases between. This clonotype was sampled from a woman aged 45 to 65 with acute or convalescent COVID-19. Input material: peripheral blood. The rearrangement uses TRBV7-3 and TRBJ2-2; a weak D match, TRBD2 (6 bases). The CDR3 sequence is CASSSRRGTGELFF. For the CDR3, the DNA is TGTGCCAGCAGCTCACGCCGGGGGACCGGGGAGCTGTTTTTT.